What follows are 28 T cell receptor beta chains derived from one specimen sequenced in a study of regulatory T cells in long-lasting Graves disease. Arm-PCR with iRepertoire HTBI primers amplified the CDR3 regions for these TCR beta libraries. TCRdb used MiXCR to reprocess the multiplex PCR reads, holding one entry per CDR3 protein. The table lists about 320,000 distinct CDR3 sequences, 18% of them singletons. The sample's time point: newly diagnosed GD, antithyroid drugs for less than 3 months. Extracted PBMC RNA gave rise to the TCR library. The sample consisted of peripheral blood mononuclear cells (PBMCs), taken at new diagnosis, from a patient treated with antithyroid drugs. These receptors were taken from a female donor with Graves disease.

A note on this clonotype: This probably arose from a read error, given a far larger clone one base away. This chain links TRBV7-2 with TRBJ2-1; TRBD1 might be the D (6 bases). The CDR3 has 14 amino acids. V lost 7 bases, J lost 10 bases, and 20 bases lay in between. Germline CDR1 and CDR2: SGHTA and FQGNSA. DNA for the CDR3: TGTGCCAGCATACAGGGCATCGCCTCCTACGAGCAGTTCTTC. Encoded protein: CASIQGIASYEQFF.

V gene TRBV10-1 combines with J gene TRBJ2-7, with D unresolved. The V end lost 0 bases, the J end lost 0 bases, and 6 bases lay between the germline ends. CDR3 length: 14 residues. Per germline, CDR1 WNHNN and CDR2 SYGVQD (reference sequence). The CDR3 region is CASSESDNSYEQYF. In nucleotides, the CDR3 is TGCGCCAGCAGTGAGTCCGACAACTCCTACGAGCAGTACTTC.

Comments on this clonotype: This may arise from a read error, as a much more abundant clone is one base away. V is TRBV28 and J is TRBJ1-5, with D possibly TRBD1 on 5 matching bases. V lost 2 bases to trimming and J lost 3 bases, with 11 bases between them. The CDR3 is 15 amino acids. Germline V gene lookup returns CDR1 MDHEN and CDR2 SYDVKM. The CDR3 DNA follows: TGTGCCAGCAGTTTAAGGGGCAGTCCCAATCAGCCCCAGCATTTT. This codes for CASSLRGSPNQPQHF.

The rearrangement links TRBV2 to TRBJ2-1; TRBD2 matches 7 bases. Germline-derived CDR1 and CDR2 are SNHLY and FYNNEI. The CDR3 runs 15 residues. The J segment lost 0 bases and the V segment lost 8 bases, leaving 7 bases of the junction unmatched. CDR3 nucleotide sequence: TGTGCCAGCGGGGGGGGGACCACCTCCTACAATGAGCAGTTCTTC. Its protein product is CASGGGTTSYNEQFF.

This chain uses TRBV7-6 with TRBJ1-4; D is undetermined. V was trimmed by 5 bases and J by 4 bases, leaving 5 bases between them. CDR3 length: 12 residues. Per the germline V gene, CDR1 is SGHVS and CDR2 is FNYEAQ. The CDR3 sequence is CASSHINEKLFF. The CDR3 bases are TGTGCCAGCAGCCACATTAATGAAAAACTGTTTTTT.

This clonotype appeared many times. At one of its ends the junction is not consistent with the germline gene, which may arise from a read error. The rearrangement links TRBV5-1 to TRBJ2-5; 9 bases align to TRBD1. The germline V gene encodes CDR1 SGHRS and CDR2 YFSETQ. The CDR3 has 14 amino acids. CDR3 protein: CASSRQGGQETQYF. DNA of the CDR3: TGTGCCAGCAGCCGACAGGGGGGCCAAGAGACCCAGTACTTC.

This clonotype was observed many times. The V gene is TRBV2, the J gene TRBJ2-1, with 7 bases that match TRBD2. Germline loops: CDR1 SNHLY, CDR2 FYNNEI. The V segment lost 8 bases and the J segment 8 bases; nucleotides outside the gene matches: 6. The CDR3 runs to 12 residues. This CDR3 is CASGRGGDEQFF. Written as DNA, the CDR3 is TGTGCCAGCGGGCGTGGGGGGGATGAGCAGTTCTTC. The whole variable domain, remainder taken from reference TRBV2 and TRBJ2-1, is EPEVTQTPSHQVTQMGQEVILRCVPISNHLYFYWYRQILGQKVEFLVSFYNNEISEKSEIFDDQFSVERPDGSNFTLKIRSTKLEDSAMYFCASGRGGDEQFFGPGTRLTVL.

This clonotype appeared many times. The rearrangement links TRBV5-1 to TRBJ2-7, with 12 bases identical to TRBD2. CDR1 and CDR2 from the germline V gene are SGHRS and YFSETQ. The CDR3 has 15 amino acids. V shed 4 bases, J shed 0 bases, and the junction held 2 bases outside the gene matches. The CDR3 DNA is TGCGCCAGCAGCAAGACTAGCGGGAGCTCCTACGAGCAGTACTTC. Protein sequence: CASSKTSGSSYEQYF.

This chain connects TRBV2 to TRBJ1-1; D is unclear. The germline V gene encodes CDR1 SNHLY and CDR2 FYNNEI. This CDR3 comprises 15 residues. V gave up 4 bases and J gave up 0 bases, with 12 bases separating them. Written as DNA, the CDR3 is TGTGCCAGCAGTGTGTTGGCCAGTTTGAACACTGAAGCTTTCTTT. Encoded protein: CASSVLASLNTEAFF.

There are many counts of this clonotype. CDR3 loop: CASSFGMEGNGSPLHF. CDR3 in DNA: TGTGCCAGCAGCTTTGGGATGGAGGGAAACGGCTCACCCCTCCACTTT. The chain has TRBV5-5 and TRBJ1-6; D gene ambiguous. V was shortened by 2 bases and J by 10 bases, with 19 bases between the two germline ends. CDR1 and CDR2 (germline): SGHKS, YYEKEE (reference sequence). CDR3 length: 16 residues.

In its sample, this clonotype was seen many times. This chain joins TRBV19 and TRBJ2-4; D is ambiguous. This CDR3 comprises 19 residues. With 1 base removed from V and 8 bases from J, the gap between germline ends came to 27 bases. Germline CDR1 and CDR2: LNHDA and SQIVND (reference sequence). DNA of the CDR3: TGTGCCAGTAGTATAGTAGTGGCAGGTGGGTCTCCGGAGTCCCACATTCAGTACTTC. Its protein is CASSIVVAGGSPESHIQYF. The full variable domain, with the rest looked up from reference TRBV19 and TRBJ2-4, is DGGITQSPKYLFRKEGQNVTLSCEQNLNHDAMYWYRQDPGQGLRLIYYSQIVNDFQKGDIAEGYSVSREKKESFPLTVTSAQKNPTAFYLCASSIVVAGGSPESHIQYFGAGTRLSVL.

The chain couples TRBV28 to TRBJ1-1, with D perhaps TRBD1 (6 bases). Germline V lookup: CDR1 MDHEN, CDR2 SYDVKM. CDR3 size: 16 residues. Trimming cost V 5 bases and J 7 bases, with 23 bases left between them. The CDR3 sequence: CASSPTFSRGIIEAFF. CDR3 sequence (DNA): TGTGCCAGCAGTCCAACCTTCAGCAGGGGAATTATTGAAGCTTTCTTT.

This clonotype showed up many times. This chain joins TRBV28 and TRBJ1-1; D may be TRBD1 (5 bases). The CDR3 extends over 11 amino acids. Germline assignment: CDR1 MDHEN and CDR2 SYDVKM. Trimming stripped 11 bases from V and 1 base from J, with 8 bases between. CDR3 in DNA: TGTGCCTCAACAGGGAACACTGAAGCTTTCTTT. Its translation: CASTGNTEAFF.

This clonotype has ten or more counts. Here the CDR3 DNA reads TGTGCCACCAGTGACCCCGGGACAGGGTACAAGGATGAGCAGTTCTTC. Residues: CATSDPGTGYKDEQFF. The rearrangement joins TRBV24-1 to TRBJ2-1, with 9 bases fitting TRBD1. This CDR3 has 16 residues. Trimming at V came to 4 bases and at J to 8 bases, leaving 11 bases not matched to a gene. CDR1 is KGHDR, CDR2 SFDVKD, per germline.

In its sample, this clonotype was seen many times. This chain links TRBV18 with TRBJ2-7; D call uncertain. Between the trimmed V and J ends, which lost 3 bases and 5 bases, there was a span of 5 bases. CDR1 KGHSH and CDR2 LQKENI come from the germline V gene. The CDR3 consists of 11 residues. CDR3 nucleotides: TGTGCCAGCTCACCCAAGCACGAGCAGTACTTC. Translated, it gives CASSPKHEQYF.

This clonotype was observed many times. CDR3 sequence: CASSQDRTGGPYNEQFF. As DNA, the CDR3 is TGTGCCAGCAGCCAAGATAGGACGGGAGGGCCTTACAATGAGCAGTTCTTC. The chain couples TRBV4-2 to TRBJ2-1, with TRBD2 matching over 8 bases. V lost 0 bases and J lost 4; bases outside the gene matches: 8. The CDR3 runs 17 residues. CDR1 and CDR2 (germline): LGHNA, YNFKEQ.

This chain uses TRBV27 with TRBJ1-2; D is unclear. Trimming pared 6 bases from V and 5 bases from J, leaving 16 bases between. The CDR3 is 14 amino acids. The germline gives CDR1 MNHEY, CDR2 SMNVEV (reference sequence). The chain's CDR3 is CASSLSSGGYGYTF. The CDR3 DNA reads TGTGCCAGCAGCCTATCTTCGGGAGGTTATGGCTACACCTTC.

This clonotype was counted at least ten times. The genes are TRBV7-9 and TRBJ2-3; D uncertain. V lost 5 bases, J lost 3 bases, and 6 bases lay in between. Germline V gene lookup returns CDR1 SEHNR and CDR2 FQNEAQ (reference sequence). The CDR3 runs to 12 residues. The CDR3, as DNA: TGTGCCAGCAGCCCCGTGACAGATACGCAGTATTTT. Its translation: CASSPVTDTQYF.

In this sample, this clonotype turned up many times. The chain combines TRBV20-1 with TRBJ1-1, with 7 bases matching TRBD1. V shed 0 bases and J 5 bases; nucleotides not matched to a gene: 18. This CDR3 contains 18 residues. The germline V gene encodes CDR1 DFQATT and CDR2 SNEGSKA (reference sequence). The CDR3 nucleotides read TGCAGTGCTAGAGATGTGTACAAACCGGGACAGAGGGGAACTGAAGCTTTCTTT. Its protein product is CSARDVYKPGQRGTEAFF.

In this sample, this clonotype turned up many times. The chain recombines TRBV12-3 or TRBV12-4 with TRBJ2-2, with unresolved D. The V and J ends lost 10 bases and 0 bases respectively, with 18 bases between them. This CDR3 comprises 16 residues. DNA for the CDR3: TGTGCCACCAATCAGTACTTGCGAGCGAACACCGGGGAGCTGTTTTTT. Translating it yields CATNQYLRANTGELFF.

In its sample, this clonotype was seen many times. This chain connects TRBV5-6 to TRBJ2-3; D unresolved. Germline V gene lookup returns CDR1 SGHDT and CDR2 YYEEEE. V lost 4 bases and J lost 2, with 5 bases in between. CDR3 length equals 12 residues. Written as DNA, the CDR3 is TGTGCCAGCAGCCTCCTCACAGATACGCAGTATTTT. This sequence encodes CASSLLTDTQYF.

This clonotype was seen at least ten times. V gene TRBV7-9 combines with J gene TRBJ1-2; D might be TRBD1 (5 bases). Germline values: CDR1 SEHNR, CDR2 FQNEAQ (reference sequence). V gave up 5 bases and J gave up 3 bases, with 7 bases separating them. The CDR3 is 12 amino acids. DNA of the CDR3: TGTGCCAGCAGCCAGGGAGACTATGGCTACACCTTC. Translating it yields CASSQGDYGYTF.

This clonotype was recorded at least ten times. The CDR3 DNA reads TGTGCCAGCAGTTTCGGGGACAGGACGGACACTGAAGCTTTCTTT. Protein: CASSFGDRTDTEAFF. The chain has TRBV28 and TRBJ1-1; 8 bases align to TRBD1. Trimming took 3 bases from V and 3 from J; bases not matched to a gene: 6. Germline-derived CDR1 and CDR2 are MDHEN and SYDVKM. The CDR3 extends over 15 amino acids.

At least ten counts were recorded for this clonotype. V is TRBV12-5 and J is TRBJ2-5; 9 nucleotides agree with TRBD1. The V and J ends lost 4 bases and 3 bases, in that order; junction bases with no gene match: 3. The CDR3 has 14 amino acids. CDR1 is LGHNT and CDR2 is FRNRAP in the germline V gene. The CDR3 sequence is CASGSGQGKETQYF. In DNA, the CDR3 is TGTGCTAGTGGTTCGGGACAGGGAAAAGAGACCCAGTACTTC.

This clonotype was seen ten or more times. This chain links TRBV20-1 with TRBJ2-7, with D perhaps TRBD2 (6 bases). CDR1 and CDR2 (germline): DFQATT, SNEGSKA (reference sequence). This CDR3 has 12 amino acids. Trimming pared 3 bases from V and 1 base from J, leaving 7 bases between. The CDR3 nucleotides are TGCAGTGCTAGTCTAGCGTCCTACGAGCAGTACTTC. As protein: CSASLASYEQYF.

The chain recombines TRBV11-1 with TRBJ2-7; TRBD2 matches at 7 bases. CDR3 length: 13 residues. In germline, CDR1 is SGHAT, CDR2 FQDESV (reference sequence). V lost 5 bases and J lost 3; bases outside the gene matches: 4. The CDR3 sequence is CASSQGTIYEQYF. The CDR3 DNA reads TGTGCCAGCAGCCAAGGGACTATCTACGAGCAGTACTTC.

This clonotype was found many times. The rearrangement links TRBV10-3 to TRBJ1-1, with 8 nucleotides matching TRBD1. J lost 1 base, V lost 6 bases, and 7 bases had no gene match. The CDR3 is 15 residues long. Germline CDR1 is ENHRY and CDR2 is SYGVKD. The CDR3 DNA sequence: TGTGCCATCAGCACTACGACAGGGGCGAACACTGAAGCTTTCTTT. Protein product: CAISTTTGANTEAFF.

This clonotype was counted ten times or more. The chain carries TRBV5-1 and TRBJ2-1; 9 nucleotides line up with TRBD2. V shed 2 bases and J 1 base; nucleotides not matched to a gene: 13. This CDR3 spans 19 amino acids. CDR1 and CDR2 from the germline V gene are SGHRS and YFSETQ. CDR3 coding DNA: TGCGCCAGCAGCTTCGTCTGGGCTAGCGGGATTTTGTCCTACAATGAGCAGTTCTTC. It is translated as CASSFVWASGILSYNEQFF.